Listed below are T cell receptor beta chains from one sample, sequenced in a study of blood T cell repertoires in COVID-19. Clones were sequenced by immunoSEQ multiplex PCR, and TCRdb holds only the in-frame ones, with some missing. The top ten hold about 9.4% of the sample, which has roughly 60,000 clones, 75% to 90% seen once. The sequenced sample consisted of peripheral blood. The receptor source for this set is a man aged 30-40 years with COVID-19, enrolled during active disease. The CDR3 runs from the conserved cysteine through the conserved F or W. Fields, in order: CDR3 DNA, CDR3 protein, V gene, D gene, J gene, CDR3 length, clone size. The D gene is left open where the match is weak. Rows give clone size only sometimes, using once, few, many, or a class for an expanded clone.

CDR3nt: TGTGCCAGTAGTATAAGTGAGCGGCAGTTCTTC
CDR3aa: CASSISERQFF
v_gene: TRBV19
d_gene: NA
j_gene: TRBJ2-1
len: 11
abundance: NA

CDR3nt: TGTGCCAGCAGTCCCATTCCATCCACGGACTCAACCTATTCACCCCTCCACTTT
CDR3aa: CASSPIPSTDSTYSPLHF
v_gene: TRBV28
d_gene: NA
j_gene: TRBJ1-6
len: 18
abundance: NA

CDR3nt: TGTGCCAGCAGCCTCTGGCTAGCGGGAGGCGGGTCCAAAAACATTCAGTACTTC
CDR3aa: CASSLWLAGGGSKNIQYF
v_gene: TRBV21-1
d_gene: NA
j_gene: TRBJ2-4
len: 18
abundance: once

CDR3nt: TGTGCCAGCAGTTACACAGGGGAGGTTCAGCCCCAGCATTTT
CDR3aa: CASSYTGEVQPQHF
v_gene: TRBV6-2/TRBV6-3
d_gene: TRBD1
j_gene: TRBJ1-5
len: 14
abundance: few

CDR3nt: TGTGCCAGCAGTGGGTACAGGTCCGATCAGCCCCAGCATTTT
CDR3aa: CASSGYRSDQPQHF
v_gene: TRBV25-1
d_gene: NA
j_gene: TRBJ1-5
len: 14
abundance: few

CDR3nt: TGTGCCAGCAGTGGACTAGCGGTTAACACCGGGGAGCTGTTTTTT
CDR3aa: CASSGLAVNTGELFF
v_gene: TRBV2
d_gene: TRBD2
j_gene: TRBJ2-2
len: 15
abundance: once

CDR3nt: TGTGCCAGCAGTGGGGGAGGGACTAGAATGAACGAGCAGTACTTC
CDR3aa: CASSGGGTRMNEQYF
v_gene: TRBV28
d_gene: TRBD2
j_gene: TRBJ2-7
len: 15
abundance: NA

CDR3nt: TGCAGTGCCCAGACTCGGGAGACCCAGTACTTC
CDR3aa: CSAQTRETQYF
v_gene: TRBV20-1
d_gene: NA
j_gene: TRBJ2-5
len: 11
abundance: NA

CDR3nt: TGTGCCTGGCACCCCGGGACAGGGAATCAGCCCCAGCATTTT
CDR3aa: CAWHPGTGNQPQHF
v_gene: TRBV30
d_gene: TRBD1
j_gene: TRBJ1-5
len: 14
abundance: NA

CDR3nt: TGTGCCAGCAGCCCCGGGGGACAGCACAATCAGCCCCAGCATTTT
CDR3aa: CASSPGGQHNQPQHF
v_gene: TRBV14
d_gene: TRBD1
j_gene: TRBJ1-5
len: 15
abundance: NA

CDR3nt: TGTGCCAGTTCCCCCGGTGCCGTAAGCACCATATATTTT
CDR3aa: CASSPGAVSTIYF
v_gene: TRBV6-5
d_gene: NA
j_gene: TRBJ1-3
len: 13
abundance: NA

CDR3nt: TGTGCCAGTAGGGACAGTTACACTGAAGCTTTCTTT
CDR3aa: CASRDSYTEAFF
v_gene: TRBV19
d_gene: NA
j_gene: TRBJ1-1
len: 12
abundance: NA

CDR3nt: TGTGCCAGCAGAAAGGGGGCGGACTATGGCTACACCTTC
CDR3aa: CASRKGADYGYTF
v_gene: TRBV28
d_gene: TRBD1
j_gene: TRBJ1-2
len: 13
abundance: NA

CDR3nt: TGTGCCAGCAGTGGGATGGACAGGGAAGAGACCCAGTACTTC
CDR3aa: CASSGMDREETQYF
v_gene: TRBV2
d_gene: TRBD1
j_gene: TRBJ2-5
len: 14
abundance: NA

CDR3nt: TGCAGCGTTCTTCTCTATGGCTACACCTTC
CDR3aa: CSVLLYGYTF
v_gene: TRBV29-1
d_gene: NA
j_gene: TRBJ1-2
len: 10
abundance: NA

CDR3nt: TGTGCCAGACCCCGGGACTCTACGAACACCGGGGAGCTGTTTTTT
CDR3aa: CARPRDSTNTGELFF
v_gene: TRBV7-9
d_gene: NA
j_gene: TRBJ2-2
len: 15
abundance: once

CDR3nt: TGTGCCAGCAGCCCCACGGGATATCAGCCCCAGCATTTT
CDR3aa: CASSPTGYQPQHF
v_gene: TRBV3-1/TRBV3-2
d_gene: NA
j_gene: TRBJ1-5
len: 13
abundance: NA

CDR3nt: TGTGCCAGCAGCTTAGTAGCCCTCTCCTCCACCGATGCCAACTATGGCTACACCTTC
CDR3aa: CASSLVALSSTDANYGYTF
v_gene: TRBV7-2
d_gene: NA
j_gene: TRBJ1-2
len: 19
abundance: NA

CDR3nt: TGTGCCAGCAGCTTACCCAGGGTAGACACTGAAGCTTTCTTT
CDR3aa: CASSLPRVDTEAFF
v_gene: TRBV5-4
d_gene: NA
j_gene: TRBJ1-1
len: 14
abundance: NA

CDR3nt: TGTGCCAGTACCCATGAGGGCTCCAACTCCTACAATGAGCAGTTCTTC
CDR3aa: CASTHEGSNSYNEQFF
v_gene: TRBV19
d_gene: NA
j_gene: TRBJ2-1
len: 16
abundance: NA

CDR3nt: TGTGCCAGTAGTTTAACTAGCGGGAGTAAGACCCAGTACTTC
CDR3aa: CASSLTSGSKTQYF
v_gene: TRBV19
d_gene: TRBD2
j_gene: TRBJ2-5
len: 14
abundance: NA

CDR3nt: TGTGCCAGCAGCCGGACAGGACAAGAGACCCAGTACTTC
CDR3aa: CASSRTGQETQYF
v_gene: TRBV14
d_gene: TRBD1
j_gene: TRBJ2-5
len: 13
abundance: NA

CDR3nt: TGTGCCACCAGTGATTTGCGGTGGGGGGCAGATACGCAGTATTTT
CDR3aa: CATSDLRWGADTQYF
v_gene: TRBV24-1
d_gene: NA
j_gene: TRBJ2-3
len: 15
abundance: NA

CDR3nt: TGTGCCACCAGCAGAGCATGGGGACAGGGGGGATCCCAAGAGACCCAGTACTTC
CDR3aa: CATSRAWGQGGSQETQYF
v_gene: TRBV15
d_gene: TRBD1
j_gene: TRBJ2-5
len: 18
abundance: NA

CDR3nt: TGTGCCTGGAGTCCGGCGGGGTACAATGAGCAGTTCTTC
CDR3aa: CAWSPAGYNEQFF
v_gene: TRBV30
d_gene: NA
j_gene: TRBJ2-1
len: 13
abundance: NA

CDR3nt: TGCGCCAGCAGCTCAGGACTAGTGGGCTCCACAGATACGCAGTATTTT
CDR3aa: CASSSGLVGSTDTQYF
v_gene: TRBV5-1
d_gene: TRBD2
j_gene: TRBJ2-3
len: 16
abundance: NA

CDR3nt: TGTGCCAGCAGCGTAGGTGGGACTAGCGGGATCAATGAGCAGTTCTTC
CDR3aa: CASSVGGTSGINEQFF
v_gene: TRBV9
d_gene: TRBD2
j_gene: TRBJ2-1
len: 16
abundance: NA

CDR3nt: TGTGCCAGCAGTAAGCCGGGACTAGCGGGGGAGAGGGGGGCTGCAGATACGCAGTATTTT
CDR3aa: CASSKPGLAGERGAADTQYF
v_gene: TRBV27
d_gene: TRBD2
j_gene: TRBJ2-3
len: 20
abundance: NA

CDR3nt: TGTGCCTGGAGGGCCGGGACAGGGTTTTATGGCTACACCTTC
CDR3aa: CAWRAGTGFYGYTF
v_gene: TRBV30
d_gene: TRBD1
j_gene: TRBJ1-2
len: 14
abundance: NA

CDR3nt: TGTGCCAGCAGGGCTAGCGGGAGTGACAATGAGCAGTTCTTC
CDR3aa: CASRASGSDNEQFF
v_gene: TRBV6-6
d_gene: TRBD2
j_gene: TRBJ2-1
len: 14
abundance: NA

CDR3nt: TGTGCCACCAGCCGGGACACACATTCACCCCTCCACTTT
CDR3aa: CATSRDTHSPLHF
v_gene: TRBV24-1
d_gene: NA
j_gene: TRBJ1-6
len: 13
abundance: NA

CDR3nt: TGTGCTAGCAGCTTAGGGGGCGGCGGGAGTAGGCAGACCCAGTACTTC
CDR3aa: CASSLGGGGSRQTQYF
v_gene: TRBV7-7
d_gene: NA
j_gene: TRBJ2-5
len: 16
abundance: once

CDR3nt: TGTGCCAGCAGTTTCGAGGGCCAAGAGACCCAGTACTTC
CDR3aa: CASSFEGQETQYF
v_gene: TRBV9
d_gene: NA
j_gene: TRBJ2-5
len: 13
abundance: NA

CDR3nt: TGCGCCAGCAGCCAAGAAGCGGGAGGGTACGAGCAGTACTTC
CDR3aa: CASSQEAGGYEQYF
v_gene: TRBV4-3
d_gene: TRBD2
j_gene: TRBJ2-7
len: 14
abundance: NA

CDR3nt: TGTGCCAGCAGCCTAGGGGGCTCTGGAAACACCATATATTTT
CDR3aa: CASSLGGSGNTIYF
v_gene: TRBV28
d_gene: NA
j_gene: TRBJ1-3
len: 14
abundance: NA

CDR3nt: TGTGCCAGTAGTCCTACGGGGCAAGAGACCCAGTACTTC
CDR3aa: CASSPTGQETQYF
v_gene: TRBV19
d_gene: NA
j_gene: TRBJ2-5
len: 13
abundance: NA

CDR3nt: TGTGCCAGTAGTACTGCGGGGGTATCTAACTATGGCTACACCTTC
CDR3aa: CASSTAGVSNYGYTF
v_gene: TRBV19
d_gene: NA
j_gene: TRBJ1-2
len: 15
abundance: NA

CDR3nt: TGTGCCAGTAGGGATGATGGACAGGGGCGGACTGAAGCTTTCTTT
CDR3aa: CASRDDGQGRTEAFF
v_gene: TRBV19
d_gene: TRBD1
j_gene: TRBJ1-1
len: 15
abundance: NA

CDR3nt: TGTGCCAGCTCACGAGCACCTGGAAACACCATATATTTT
CDR3aa: CASSRAPGNTIYF
v_gene: TRBV18
d_gene: NA
j_gene: TRBJ1-3
len: 13
abundance: NA

CDR3nt: TGTGCCAGCAGCCAAGATCTCGGCGGGAGGGCCCTCGATGAGCAGTTCTTC
CDR3aa: CASSQDLGGRALDEQFF
v_gene: TRBV4-2
d_gene: TRBD2
j_gene: TRBJ2-1
len: 17
abundance: NA

CDR3nt: TGTGCCTGGGAGGGGGGGGTCAAGCAGACCCAGTACTTC
CDR3aa: CAWEGGVKQTQYF
v_gene: TRBV30
d_gene: NA
j_gene: TRBJ2-5
len: 13
abundance: NA

CDR3nt: TGTGCCACCAGTGGTGGAGGGAGCTCCTACGAGCAGTACTTC
CDR3aa: CATSGGGSSYEQYF
v_gene: TRBV24-1
d_gene: NA
j_gene: TRBJ2-7
len: 14
abundance: NA

CDR3nt: TGTGCCAGCAGCCAAGTGGCACTAATCTCCTACAATGAGCAGTTCTTC
CDR3aa: CASSQVALISYNEQFF
v_gene: TRBV14
d_gene: NA
j_gene: TRBJ2-1
len: 16
abundance: few

CDR3nt: TGTGCCAGCAGGATGCGACAGGGTTACAATGAGCAGTTCTTC
CDR3aa: CASRMRQGYNEQFF
v_gene: TRBV27
d_gene: TRBD1
j_gene: TRBJ2-1
len: 14
abundance: NA

CDR3nt: TGTGCCAGCAGTGAGGAGGACGGGGGGACCTACGAGCAGTACTTC
CDR3aa: CASSEEDGGTYEQYF
v_gene: TRBV6-1
d_gene: TRBD2
j_gene: TRBJ2-7
len: 15
abundance: NA

CDR3nt: TGTGCCAGCAGCTTGGGTCAGGGGGCCCGTTCACCCCTCCACTTT
CDR3aa: CASSLGQGARSPLHF
v_gene: TRBV5-6
d_gene: TRBD1
j_gene: TRBJ1-6
len: 15
abundance: NA

CDR3nt: TGTGCCAGCTCGCCCGCTAGCGCCTCCTACGAGCAGTACTTC
CDR3aa: CASSPASASYEQYF
v_gene: TRBV18
d_gene: NA
j_gene: TRBJ2-7
len: 14
abundance: NA

CDR3nt: TGCGCCAGCAGCCAATCCCTTCTTAGAGGCCCCACAGATACGCAGTATTTT
CDR3aa: CASSQSLLRGPTDTQYF
v_gene: TRBV4-3
d_gene: NA
j_gene: TRBJ2-3
len: 17
abundance: NA

CDR3nt: TGTGCCAGCAGCCTAGGACTAGCCGACACAGATACGCAGTATTTT
CDR3aa: CASSLGLADTDTQYF
v_gene: TRBV5-5
d_gene: TRBD2
j_gene: TRBJ2-3
len: 15
abundance: NA

CDR3nt: TGTGCCAGTAGTATTACCTCGACTAGCGGGTCACCCCACTACTTC
CDR3aa: CASSITSTSGSPHYF
v_gene: TRBV19
d_gene: TRBD2
j_gene: TRBJ2-7
len: 15
abundance: NA

CDR3nt: TGTGCCAGTACCTTCGGGCAAGGGGGCACTGAAGCTTTCTTT
CDR3aa: CASTFGQGGTEAFF
v_gene: TRBV5-4
d_gene: NA
j_gene: TRBJ1-1
len: 14
abundance: NA

CDR3nt: TGTGCCAGCAGGGCGGGACAGGGAATCTATGGCTACACCTTC
CDR3aa: CASRAGQGIYGYTF
v_gene: TRBV2
d_gene: TRBD1
j_gene: TRBJ1-2
len: 14
abundance: few

CDR3nt: TGTGCCAGCAGCGTAGCTTCCGGAGGTTACGAGCAGTACTTC
CDR3aa: CASSVASGGYEQYF
v_gene: TRBV9
d_gene: NA
j_gene: TRBJ2-7
len: 14
abundance: NA

CDR3nt: TGTGCCATCAGGGAGGGACAGGGGGATATCAATGAGCAGTTCTTC
CDR3aa: CAIREGQGDINEQFF
v_gene: TRBV10-3
d_gene: TRBD1
j_gene: TRBJ2-1
len: 15
abundance: few

CDR3nt: TGTGCCAGCACGGACACCTCCTACGAGCAGTACTTC
CDR3aa: CASTDTSYEQYF
v_gene: TRBV2
d_gene: NA
j_gene: TRBJ2-7
len: 12
abundance: few

CDR3nt: TGTGCCAGCAGTTTTCCGGGGATAAATGAAAAACTGTTTTTT
CDR3aa: CASSFPGINEKLFF
v_gene: TRBV28
d_gene: NA
j_gene: TRBJ1-4
len: 14
abundance: once

CDR3nt: TGTGCCAGCAGCTTAAGGAGACTAGCGGGGATAAGCTCCTACAATGAGCAGTTCTTC
CDR3aa: CASSLRRLAGISSYNEQFF
v_gene: TRBV7-2
d_gene: TRBD2
j_gene: TRBJ2-1
len: 19
abundance: NA

CDR3nt: TGTGCCAGCTCACCCGGGACTAGCGGGAGCAGATCAGAGACCCAGTACTTC
CDR3aa: CASSPGTSGSRSETQYF
v_gene: TRBV18
d_gene: TRBD2
j_gene: TRBJ2-5
len: 17
abundance: NA

CDR3nt: TGTGCCAGCAGCCAATTACGGGGGTCGGGTGGCTACACCTTC
CDR3aa: CASSQLRGSGGYTF
v_gene: TRBV3-1/TRBV3-2
d_gene: NA
j_gene: TRBJ1-2
len: 14
abundance: few